The rows below give T cell receptor beta chains drawn from one sample of a study of T cells after yellow fever vaccination. TCRdb processed the 5' RACE reads anew with MiXCR; each CDR3 protein has one entry. The data hold just under 600,000 distinct CDR3 sequences, with roughly 13% observed a single time. The sample consisted of PBMCs, taken on the day of the yellow fever booster vaccination. These receptor sequences come from a man aged 30 to 39 who received the YFV17D yellow fever vaccine. CDR3s include the opening cysteine and the closing phenylalanine or tryptophan. D genes are given only for firm matches. Some rows mark clone size as missing; the rest say once, few, many or name a class of expanded clone.

J: TRBJ1-1; D: .; V: TRBV7-2; size: .; DNA: TGTGCCAGCAGCTTATCTCAGGGATACACTGAAGCTTTCTTT; CDR3: CASSLSQGYTEAFF
J: TRBJ2-7; D: .; V: TRBV29-1; size: .; DNA: TGCAGCGTTGACTCCGGACGGACCTACGAGCAGTACTTC; CDR3: CSVDSGRTYEQYF
J: TRBJ2-7; D: TRBD1; V: TRBV18; size: few; DNA: TGTGCCAGCTCATCCTCTATGCCGGGACAGGGGGGAGACGAGCAGTACTTC; CDR3: CASSSSMPGQGGDEQYF
J: TRBJ2-3; D: .; V: TRBV2; size: few; DNA: TGTGCCATACCAAGGGGGAGGGGATGGAGCACAGATACGCAGTATTTT; CDR3: CAIPRGRGWSTDTQYF
J: TRBJ2-3; D: TRBD1; V: TRBV20-1; size: once; DNA: TGCAGTGCTGAGAGGACAGGCCTCACTGATACGCAGTATTTT; CDR3: CSAERTGLTDTQYF
J: TRBJ2-1; D: TRBD2; V: TRBV30; size: .; DNA: TGTGCCTGGAGTGTACTGCGGGAGCGCGATGAGCAGTTCTTC; CDR3: CAWSVLRERDEQFF
J: TRBJ2-1; D: TRBD1; V: TRBV5-1; size: .; DNA: TGCGCCAGCTGGGGGACAGGGGGTCACAATGAGCAGTTCTTC; CDR3: CASWGTGGHNEQFF
J: TRBJ2-7; D: TRBD2; V: TRBV4-2; size: .; DNA: TGTGCCAGCAGCCGCAATAGCGGGCTGTTTAGCGAGCAGTACTTC; CDR3: CASSRNSGLFSEQYF
J: TRBJ2-7; D: .; V: TRBV7-2; size: many; DNA: TGTGCCAGCACCACATACGCGGGAACGAACGAGCAGTACTTC; CDR3: CASTTYAGTNEQYF
J: TRBJ2-3; D: .; V: TRBV7-3; size: few; DNA: TGTGCCAGCAGCTTAATGGTGGGAGGACCGTCAGATACGCAGTATTTT; CDR3: CASSLMVGGPSDTQYF
J: TRBJ2-3; D: .; V: TRBV18; size: few; DNA: TGTGCCAGCTCACCTCAAACACTCACAGATACGCAGTATTTT; CDR3: CASSPQTLTDTQYF
J: TRBJ2-5; D: TRBD1; V: TRBV20-1; size: few; DNA: TGCAGTGCTAACAGGGGGGTGGAAGAGACCCAGTACTTC; CDR3: CSANRGVEETQYF
J: TRBJ2-7; D: .; V: TRBV7-2; size: few; DNA: TGTGCCAGCAGCTCCGCCCGGGGCGAGCAGTACTTC; CDR3: CASSSARGEQYF
J: TRBJ2-6; D: .; V: TRBV18; size: .; DNA: TGTGCCAGCTCACCACCGACTTTTTCTGGGGCCAACGTCCTGACTTTC; CDR3: CASSPPTFSGANVLTF
J: TRBJ2-7; D: TRBD1; V: TRBV18; size: .; DNA: TGTGCCAGCTCCCTGGGACAGGGAGAAGCTTTCGAGCAGTACTTC; CDR3: CASSLGQGEAFEQYF
J: TRBJ2-1; D: .; V: TRBV27; size: few; DNA: TGTGCCAGCAGTCCCAACATCAATGAGCAGTTCTTC; CDR3: CASSPNINEQFF
J: TRBJ1-1; D: .; V: TRBV7-9; size: few; DNA: TGTGCCAGCATCCCCCCTGGCCTTGAAGCTTTCTTT; CDR3: CASIPPGLEAFF
J: TRBJ2-3; D: .; V: TRBV10-3; size: .; DNA: TGTGCCATCAGTGAATCCGAAGATACGCAGTATTTT; CDR3: CAISESEDTQYF
J: TRBJ2-5; D: TRBD2; V: TRBV19; size: few; DNA: TGTGCCTCCGCCCCGGGGGGGGAGACCCAGTACTTC; CDR3: CASAPGGETQYF
J: TRBJ1-5; D: TRBD1; V: TRBV10-3; size: few; DNA: TGTGCCGTTCTGCCCCAGGGGGGAGGGCCCCAGCATTTT; CDR3: CAVLPQGGGPQHF
J: TRBJ1-2; D: .; V: TRBV2; size: .; DNA: TGTGCCAGTGGACAGAGGGTTTTAGAGGGCTACACCTTC; CDR3: CASGQRVLEGYTF
J: TRBJ2-3; D: .; V: TRBV15; size: few; DNA: TGTGCCACCAGCAGGAGTGGGAAAGATACGCAGTATTTT; CDR3: CATSRSGKDTQYF
J: TRBJ2-7; D: .; V: TRBV3-1; size: few; DNA: TGTGCCAGCAGCCAAGGTGGTAAAGCGGGCCCTTTTCTTTACGAGCAGTACTTC; CDR3: CASSQGGKAGPFLYEQYF
J: TRBJ2-1; D: .; V: TRBV6-2/TRBV6-3; size: .; DNA: TGTGCCAGCAGTTACTCACCCACAGGGAAGTTTTACAATGAGCAGTTCTTC; CDR3: CASSYSPTGKFYNEQFF